This entry is about one T cell receptor beta chain. Its antigen remains unknown. This entry is derived from a study of T cell repertoires in cytomegalovirus infection. Study in general: Researchers turned to recently identified HLA-C-restricted CMV epitopes as well as well-studied HLA-B-restricted ones. Matching HLA type, along with CMV infection, was indicated by public TCR beta signatures. General study points: Cumulative frequency (of public TCR beta family members) identified carriers of CMV plus the relevant HLA. Dominant in the ex vivo response were TCR beta clonotypes restricted by HLA-C and specific for CMV.

Using its own MiXCR run on the reads, TCRdb lists one record per CDR3 protein. Of tens of thousands of distinct CDR3 sequences listed, roughly 20% are singletons. CDR3 size: 15 residues. V lost 1 base to trimming and J lost 2 bases, with 12 bases between them. Germline lookup yields CDR1 MDHEN and CDR2 SYDVKM. This sequence joins TRBV28 and TRBJ2-7; D call uncertain. Source: CD8+ T cells from cultured PBMCs, taken from culture after CMV antigen stimulation. The clonotype comes from a human donor in good health (CMV status not recorded). Some clones in this sample may be carry-over from other donors' samples. The CDR3 region has the DNA TGTGCCAGCAGTTTATCGTGGACGTTTACCTACGAGCAGTACTTC. Translating it yields CASSLSWTFTYEQYF.